The clone carrying this TCR beta chain was recorded a few times. Its antigen is still unknown. Lactation, pregnancy, other autoimmune disease or uncontrolled infection led to exclusion of patients. Diagnosing involved the use of clinical symptoms, serum thyroxine and TRAb, thyroid ultrasound and orbital computed tomography. This sample was taken from a study of T cells in Graves' hyperthyroidism and ophthalmopathy. Amplification yielded TCR beta CDR3 regions, with RNA transcripts as the source. HTBI primers drove first-round RT-PCR of the TCR CDR3. Each CDR3 protein gets one entry after TCRdb re-called the multiplex PCR reads with MiXCR. The sample lists 480,000 or so distinct CDR3 sequences; 40% to 55% were seen once. V was pared by 4 bases and J by 8 bases, with 10 bases of the junction left unmatched. Germline assignment: CDR1 SGHVS and CDR2 FQNEAQ. The CDR3 is made up of 14 amino acids. Broader study findings: Expanded thyroid clonotypes (above 0.001) were mostly also found in blood.

The source of this sequence is an adult woman with Graves' disease, either hyperthyroidism or ophthalmopathy (not recorded which). The V call is TRBV7-8, the J call TRBJ1-1; TRBD1 agrees at 7 bases. Specimen: peripheral blood or thyroid tissue (not recorded which). CDR3 region: CASSSRQGGREAFF. The CDR3, as DNA: TGTGCCAGCAGCTCGAGACAGGGTGGCAGAGAAGCTTTCTTT. The full variable domain, rest sourced from reference TRBV7-8 and TRBJ1-1, is GAGVSQSPRYKVAKRGQDVALRCDPISGHVSLFWYQQALGQGPEFLTYFQNEAQLDKSGLPSDRFFAERPEGSVSTLKIQRTQQEDSAVYLCASSSRQGGREAFFGQGTRLTVV.